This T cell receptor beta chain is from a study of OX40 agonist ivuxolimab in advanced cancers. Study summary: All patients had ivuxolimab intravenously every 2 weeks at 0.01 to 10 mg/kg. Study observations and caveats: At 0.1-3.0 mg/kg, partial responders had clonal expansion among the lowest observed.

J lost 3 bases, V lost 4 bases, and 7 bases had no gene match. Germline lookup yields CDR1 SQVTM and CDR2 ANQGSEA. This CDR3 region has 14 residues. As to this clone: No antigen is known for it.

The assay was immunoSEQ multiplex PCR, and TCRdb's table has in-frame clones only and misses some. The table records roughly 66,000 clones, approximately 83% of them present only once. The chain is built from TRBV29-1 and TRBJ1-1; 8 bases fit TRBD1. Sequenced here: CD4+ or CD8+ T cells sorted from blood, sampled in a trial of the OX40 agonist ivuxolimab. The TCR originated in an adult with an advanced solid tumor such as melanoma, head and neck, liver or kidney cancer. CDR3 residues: CSVVAGGDDTEAFF. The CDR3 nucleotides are TGCAGCGTTGTAGCAGGGGGCGACGACACTGAAGCTTTCTTT.